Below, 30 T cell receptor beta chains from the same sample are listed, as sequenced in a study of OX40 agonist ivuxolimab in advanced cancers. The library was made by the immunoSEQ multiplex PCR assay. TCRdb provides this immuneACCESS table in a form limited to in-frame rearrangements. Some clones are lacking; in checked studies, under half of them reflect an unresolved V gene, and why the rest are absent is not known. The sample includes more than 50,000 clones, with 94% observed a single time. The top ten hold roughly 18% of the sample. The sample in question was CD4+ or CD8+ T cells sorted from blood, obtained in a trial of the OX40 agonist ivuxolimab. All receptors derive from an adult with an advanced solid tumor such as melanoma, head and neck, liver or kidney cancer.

The CDR3 region has the DNA TGCGCCAGCAGCTTTGCGGGAGGGGAGGAGCAGTACTTC. Its translation: CASSFAGGEEQYF. The chain combines TRBV5-1 with TRBJ2-7; the match to TRBD2 covers 9 bases. The CDR3 consists of 13 residues. J gave up 7 bases and V 2 bases, and 4 bases lay outside the gene matches. The germline V gene encodes CDR1 SGHRS and CDR2 YFSETQ.

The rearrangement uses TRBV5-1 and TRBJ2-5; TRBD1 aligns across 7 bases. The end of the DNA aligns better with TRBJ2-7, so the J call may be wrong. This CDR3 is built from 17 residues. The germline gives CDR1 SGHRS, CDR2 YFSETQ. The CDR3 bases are TGCGCCAGCAGCTTAGAAGTTCTGACAGGGACCTCCTACGAGCAGTACTTC. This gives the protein CASSLEVLTGTSYEQYF.

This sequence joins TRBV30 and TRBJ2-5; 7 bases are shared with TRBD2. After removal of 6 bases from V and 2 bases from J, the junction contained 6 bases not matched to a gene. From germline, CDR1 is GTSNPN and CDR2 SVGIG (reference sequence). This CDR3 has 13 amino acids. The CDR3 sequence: CACETSAQETQYF. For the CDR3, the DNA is TGTGCCTGCGAAACTAGCGCGCAAGAGACCCAGTACTTC.

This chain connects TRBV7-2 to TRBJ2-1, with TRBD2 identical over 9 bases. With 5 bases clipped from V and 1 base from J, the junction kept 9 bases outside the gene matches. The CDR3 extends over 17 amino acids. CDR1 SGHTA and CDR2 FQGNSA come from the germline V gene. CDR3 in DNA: TGTGCCAGCAGCCCCTATGGCGGGAGGGAATCCTACAATGAGCAGTTCTTC. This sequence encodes CASSPYGGRESYNEQFF.

The CDR3 loop is CASSPTGTGRFYEQYF. For the CDR3, the DNA is TGTGCCAGTAGTCCAACCGGGACAGGGAGGTTCTACGAGCAGTACTTC. The V and J genes are TRBV19 and TRBJ2-7, with 9 bases fitting TRBD1. Germline CDR1 and CDR2: LNHDA and SQIVND (reference sequence). Losses at the gene ends were 5 bases for V and 3 bases for J; bases not matched to a gene: 11. CDR3 length: 16 amino acids.

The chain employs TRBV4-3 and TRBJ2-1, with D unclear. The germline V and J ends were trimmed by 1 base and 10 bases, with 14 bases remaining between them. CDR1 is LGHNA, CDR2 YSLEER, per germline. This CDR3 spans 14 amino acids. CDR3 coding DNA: TGCGCCAGCAGCCAAGCGGGTTGGGTTAGCGAGCAGTTCTTC. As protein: CASSQAGWVSEQFF.

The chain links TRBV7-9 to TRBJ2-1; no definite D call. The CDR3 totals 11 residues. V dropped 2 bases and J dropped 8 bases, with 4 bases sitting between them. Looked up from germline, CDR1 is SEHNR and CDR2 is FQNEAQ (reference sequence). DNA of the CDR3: TGTGCCAGCAGCTTAAAACATGAGCAGTTCTTC. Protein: CASSLKHEQFF.

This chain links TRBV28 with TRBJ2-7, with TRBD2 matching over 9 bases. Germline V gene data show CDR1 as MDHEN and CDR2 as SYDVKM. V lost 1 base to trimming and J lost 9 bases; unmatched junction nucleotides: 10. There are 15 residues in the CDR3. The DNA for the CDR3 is TGTGCCAGCAGTTTATCAGCGGGGGGCTACGACGGGCAGTACTTC. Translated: CASSLSAGGYDGQYF.

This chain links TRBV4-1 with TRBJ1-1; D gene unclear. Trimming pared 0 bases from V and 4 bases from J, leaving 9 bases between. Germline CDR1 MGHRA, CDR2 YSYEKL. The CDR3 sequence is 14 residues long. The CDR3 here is CASSQDRGSTEAFF. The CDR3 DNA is TGCGCCAGCAGCCAAGATCGAGGGTCCACTGAAGCTTTCTTT.

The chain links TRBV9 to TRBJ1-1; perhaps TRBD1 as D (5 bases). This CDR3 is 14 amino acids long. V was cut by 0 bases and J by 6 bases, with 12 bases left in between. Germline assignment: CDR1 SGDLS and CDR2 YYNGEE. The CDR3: CASSVDGGVPEAFF. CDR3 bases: TGTGCCAGCAGCGTAGATGGGGGGGTGCCTGAAGCTTTCTTT.

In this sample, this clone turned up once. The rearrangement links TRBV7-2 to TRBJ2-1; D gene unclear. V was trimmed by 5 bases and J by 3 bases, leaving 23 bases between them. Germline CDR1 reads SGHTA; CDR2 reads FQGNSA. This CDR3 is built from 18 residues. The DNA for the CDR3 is TGTGCCAGCAGCCCCTTCTACCCCGGAGAAACTGGCTACAATGAGCAGTTCTTC. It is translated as CASSPFYPGETGYNEQFF.

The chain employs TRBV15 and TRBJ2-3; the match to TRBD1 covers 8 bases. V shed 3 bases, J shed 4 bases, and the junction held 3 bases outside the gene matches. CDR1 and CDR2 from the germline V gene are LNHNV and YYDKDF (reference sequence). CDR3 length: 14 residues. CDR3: CATSSGQGADTQYF. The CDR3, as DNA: TGTGCCACCAGCAGCGGACAGGGCGCAGATACGCAGTATTTT. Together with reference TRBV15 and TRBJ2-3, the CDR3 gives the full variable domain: DAMVIQNPRYQVTQFGKPVTLSCSQTLNHNVMYWYQQKSSQAPKLLFHYYDKDFNNEADTPDNFQSRRPNTSFCFLDIRSPGLGDTAMYLCATSSGQGADTQYFGPGTRLTVL.

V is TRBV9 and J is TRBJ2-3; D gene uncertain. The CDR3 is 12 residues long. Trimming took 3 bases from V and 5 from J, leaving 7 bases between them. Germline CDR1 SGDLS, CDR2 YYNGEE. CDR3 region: CASSESGDTQYF. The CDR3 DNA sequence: TGTGCCAGCAGCGAGTCAGGAGATACGCAGTATTTT.

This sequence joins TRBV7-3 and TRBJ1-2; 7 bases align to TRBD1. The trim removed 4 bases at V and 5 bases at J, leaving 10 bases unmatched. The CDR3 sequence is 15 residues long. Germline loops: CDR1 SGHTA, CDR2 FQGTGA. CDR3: CASSSGGTAIYGYTF. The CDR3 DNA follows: TGTGCCAGCAGCTCAGGCGGGACAGCAATTTATGGCTACACCTTC. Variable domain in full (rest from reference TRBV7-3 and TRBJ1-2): GAGVSQTPSNKVTEKGKYVELRCDPISGHTALYWYRQSLGQGPEFLIYFQGTGAADDSGLPNDRFFAVRPEGSVSTLKIQRTERGDSAVYLCASSSGGTAIYGYTFGSGTRLTVV.

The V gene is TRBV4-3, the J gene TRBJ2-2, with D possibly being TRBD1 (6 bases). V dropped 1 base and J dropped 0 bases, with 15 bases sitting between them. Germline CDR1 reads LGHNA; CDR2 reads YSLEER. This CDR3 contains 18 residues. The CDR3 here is CASSQGTETMANTGELFF. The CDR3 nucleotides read TGCGCCAGCAGCCAAGGGACAGAAACAATGGCGAACACCGGGGAGCTGTTTTTT.

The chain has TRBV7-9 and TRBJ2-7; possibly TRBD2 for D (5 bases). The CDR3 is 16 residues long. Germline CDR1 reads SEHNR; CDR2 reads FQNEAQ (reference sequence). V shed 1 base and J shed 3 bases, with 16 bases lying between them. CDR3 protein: CASSLGLTGMDYEQYF. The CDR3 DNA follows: TGTGCCAGCAGCTTAGGCCTGACCGGGATGGACTACGAGCAGTACTTC.

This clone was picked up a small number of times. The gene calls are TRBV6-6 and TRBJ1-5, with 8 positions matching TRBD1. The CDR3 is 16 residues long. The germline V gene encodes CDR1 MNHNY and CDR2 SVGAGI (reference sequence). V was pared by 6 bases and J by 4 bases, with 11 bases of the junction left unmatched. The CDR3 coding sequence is TGTGCCAGCAGCACCAACCCAGGGGGCGGGAATCAGCCCCAGCATTTT. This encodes CASSTNPGGGNQPQHF.

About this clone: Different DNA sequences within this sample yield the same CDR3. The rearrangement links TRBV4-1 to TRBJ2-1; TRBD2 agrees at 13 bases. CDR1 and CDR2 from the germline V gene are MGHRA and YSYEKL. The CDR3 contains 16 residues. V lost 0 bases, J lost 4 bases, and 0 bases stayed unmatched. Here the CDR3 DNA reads TGCGCCAGCAGCCAAGAGGGACTAGCGGGATACAATGAGCAGTTCTTC. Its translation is CASSQEGLAGYNEQFF.

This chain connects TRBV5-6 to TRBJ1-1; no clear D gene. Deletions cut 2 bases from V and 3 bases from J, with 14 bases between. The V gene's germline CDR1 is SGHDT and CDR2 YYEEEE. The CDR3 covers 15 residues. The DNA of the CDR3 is TGTGCCAGCAGCTTTAGAGGCACACGATACACTGAAGCTTTCTTT. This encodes CASSFRGTRYTEAFF.

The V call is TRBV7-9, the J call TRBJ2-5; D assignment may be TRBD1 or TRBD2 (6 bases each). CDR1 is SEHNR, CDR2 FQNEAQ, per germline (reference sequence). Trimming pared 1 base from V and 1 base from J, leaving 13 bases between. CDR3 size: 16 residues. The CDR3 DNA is TGTGCCAGCAGCTTAGGAAAGGGGGGATTCCAAGAGACCCAGTACTTC. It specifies CASSLGKGGFQETQYF.

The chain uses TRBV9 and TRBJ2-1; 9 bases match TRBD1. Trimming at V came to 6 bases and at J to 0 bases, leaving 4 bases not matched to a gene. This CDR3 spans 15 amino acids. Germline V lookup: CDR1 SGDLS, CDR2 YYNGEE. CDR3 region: CASNRQGGSYNEQFF. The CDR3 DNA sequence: TGTGCCAGCAACAGACAGGGGGGCTCCTACAATGAGCAGTTCTTC.

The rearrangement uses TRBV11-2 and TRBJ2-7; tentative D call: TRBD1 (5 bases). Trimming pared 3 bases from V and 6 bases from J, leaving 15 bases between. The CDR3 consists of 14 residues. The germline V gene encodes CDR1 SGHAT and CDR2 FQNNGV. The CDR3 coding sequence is TGTGCCAGCAGCTTTGGGCAGGGTGGGTCCGAGCAGTACTTC. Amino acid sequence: CASSFGQGGSEQYF.

CDR3 region: CSFTNSYEQYF. The CDR3 coding sequence is TGCAGCTTCACAAATTCCTACGAGCAGTACTTC. The rearrangement joins TRBV29-1 to TRBJ2-7; D gene ambiguous. The V end was cut by 8 bases, the J end by 1 base, with 9 bases between. The V gene's germline CDR1 is SQVTM and CDR2 ANQGSEA. The CDR3 is 11 amino acids.

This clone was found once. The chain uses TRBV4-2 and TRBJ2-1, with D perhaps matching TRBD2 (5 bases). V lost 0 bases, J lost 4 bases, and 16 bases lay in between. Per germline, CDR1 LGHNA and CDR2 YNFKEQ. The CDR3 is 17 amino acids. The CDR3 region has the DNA TGTGCCAGCAGCCAAGAAAGAGCTAGCACCCTATACAATGAGCAGTTCTTC. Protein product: CASSQERASTLYNEQFF.

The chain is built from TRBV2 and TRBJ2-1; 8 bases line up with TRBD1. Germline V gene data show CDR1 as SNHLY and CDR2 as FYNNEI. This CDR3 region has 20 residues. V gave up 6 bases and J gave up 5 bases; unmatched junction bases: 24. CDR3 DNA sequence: TGTGCCAGCAGCGTCCCTCAGGGGGCGGATGGGACGGGGAAAAACAATGAGCAGTTCTTC. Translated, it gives CASSVPQGADGTGKNNEQFF.

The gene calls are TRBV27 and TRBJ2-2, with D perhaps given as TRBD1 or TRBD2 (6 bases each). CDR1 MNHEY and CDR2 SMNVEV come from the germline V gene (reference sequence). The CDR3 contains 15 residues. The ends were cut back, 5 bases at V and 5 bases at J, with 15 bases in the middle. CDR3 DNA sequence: TGTGCCAGCAGTAGTAGGGGGGAGCGGACCGGGGAGCTGTTTTTT. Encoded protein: CASSSRGERTGELFF.

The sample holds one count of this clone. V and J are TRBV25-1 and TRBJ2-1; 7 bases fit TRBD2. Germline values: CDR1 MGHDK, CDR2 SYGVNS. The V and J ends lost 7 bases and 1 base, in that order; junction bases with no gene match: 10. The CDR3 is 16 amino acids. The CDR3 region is CASNSISGISYNEQFF. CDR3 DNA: TGTGCCAGCAATTCTATAAGCGGGATTTCCTACAATGAGCAGTTCTTC.

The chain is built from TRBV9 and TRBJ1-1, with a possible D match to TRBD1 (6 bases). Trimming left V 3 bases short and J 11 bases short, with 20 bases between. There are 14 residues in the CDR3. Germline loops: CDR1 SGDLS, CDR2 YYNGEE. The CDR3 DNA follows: TGTGCCAGCAGCGAGGAGGTGGCAGGGGTTCGGGCTTTCTTT. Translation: CASSEEVAGVRAFF.

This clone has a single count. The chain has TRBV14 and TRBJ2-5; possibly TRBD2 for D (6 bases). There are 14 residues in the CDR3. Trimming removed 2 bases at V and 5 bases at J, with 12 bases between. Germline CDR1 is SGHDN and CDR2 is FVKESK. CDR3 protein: CASSQWRGQETQYF. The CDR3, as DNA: TGTGCCAGCAGCCAATGGAGGGGTCAGGAGACCCAGTACTTC.

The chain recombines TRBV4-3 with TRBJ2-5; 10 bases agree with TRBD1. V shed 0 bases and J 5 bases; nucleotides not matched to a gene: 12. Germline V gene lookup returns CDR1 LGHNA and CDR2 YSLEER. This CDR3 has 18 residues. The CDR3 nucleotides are TGCGCCAGCAGCCAAGAAGGACCGCCGGGACAGGGGTGGGAGACCCAGTACTTC. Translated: CASSQEGPPGQGWETQYF.